A selection of T cell receptor beta chains follows, all from one sample in a study of CD8 T cells in ankylosing spondylitis. One entry per CDR3 protein, called by TCRdb with MiXCR from the 5' RACE reads. The sample holds 200,000 to 250,000 distinct CDR3 sequences; about 10% are singletons and the top ten take under 7%. Material: blood, either unsorted or a sorted T cell fraction (not recorded which). The receptors originated from a male donor with ankylosing spondylitis or in good health (not recorded which). Each CDR3 is given with its conserved first and last residue. Fields, in order: V gene, J gene, clone size, CDR3 protein. Clone size is stated in some rows and not others, as once, few, many or a class when expanded.

TRBV20-1	TRBJ2-1	many	CSASPRGNEQFF
TRBV28	TRBJ2-5	.	CASRPGTVQETQYF
TRBV5-5	TRBJ2-7	few	CASTIAGGQGFGQYF
TRBV10-1	TRBJ2-2	few	CASSGVSGRANTGELFF
TRBV7-9	TRBJ1-2	many	CASSFFEGEGYTF
TRBV7-3	TRBJ1-1	.	CASSITLGTEAFF
TRBV14	TRBJ1-4	many	CASSQESGGSSEKLFF
TRBV20-1	TRBJ2-1	few	CSAERGVSDEQFF
TRBV7-6	TRBJ2-3	.	CASSLVGQTDTQYF
TRBV6-6	TRBJ2-3	many	CASRVAGDTQYF
TRBV10-3	TRBJ2-1	many	CAISESQAVVNEQFF
TRBV11-2	TRBJ2-3	.	CATLSTGRGTDTQYF
TRBV30	TRBJ1-4	.	CAWLTRGNEKLFF
TRBV5-4	TRBJ2-3	many	CASSVGQGASDTQYF
TRBV12-3/TRBV12-4	TRBJ2-7	.	CASSPDRLADTYEQYF
TRBV6-1	TRBJ2-7	many	CASSRLAGEGEQYF
TRBV5-1	TRBJ2-1	few	CASSRGLAGTDNEQFF
TRBV5-1	TRBJ2-3	.	CASSLAQNFGDTQYF
TRBV29-1	TRBJ1-2	.	CSAFPVRGYGYTF
TRBV5-1	TRBJ2-5	few	CASSPRTSGYQETQYF
TRBV11-2	TRBJ2-3	few	CASSLEVFSGDTQYF
TRBV5-5	TRBJ2-7	.	CASSSGRLASLPTYEQYF
TRBV5-1	TRBJ2-5	many	CASSIPQDGETQYF
TRBV5-6	TRBJ1-2	many	CASSFLTPSYGYTF